What follows are 28 T cell receptor beta chains derived from one specimen sequenced in a study of T cells expressing NK-cell markers. TCRdb reworked the 5' RACE reads into one entry per CDR3 protein, no DNA. The sample is made up of 500,000 to 600,000 distinct CDR3 sequences, and the top ten hold approximately 3.5% of it. Material: blood T cells: a sorted CD56 or NKG2C T cell subset, CD4+ or CD8+ T cells, or bulk PBMC T cells (not recorded which). Receptor source: a man between 18 and 29 years old in good health.

CDR3 sequence reads: CASSELPPGGETQYF. The V call is TRBV5-1, the J call TRBJ2-5; TCRdb's D call of TRBD1 is untestable without DNA. CDR1 and CDR2 (germline): SGHRS, YFSETQ. This CDR3 region has 15 residues.

The V and J genes are TRBV27 and TRBJ2-1; TCRdb's D call of TRBD1 is untestable without DNA. The CDR3 spans 16 residues. Per the germline V gene, CDR1 is MNHEY and CDR2 is SMNVEV (reference sequence). CDR3 amino acids: CASSFLGGSSYNEQFF.

The V and J genes are TRBV3-1 and TRBJ2-7; TCRdb picks TRBD1, but there is no DNA to check that call. CDR3 length: 14 residues. The V gene's germline CDR1 is LGHDT and CDR2 YNNKEL (reference sequence). The chain's CDR3 is CARNRDRGLNEQYF.

The J gene is TRBJ1-5, the V gene TRBV30. The CDR3 extends over 14 amino acids. The V gene's germline CDR1 is GTSNPN and CDR2 SVGIG (reference sequence). The CDR3 loop is CAWSIDNVGQPQHF.

The rearrangement uses TRBV3-1 and TRBJ2-1; TCRdb indicates TRBD2, and absent DNA this call remains unverified. There are 14 residues in the CDR3. Germline lookup yields CDR1 LGHDT and CDR2 YNNKEL (reference sequence). CDR3: CASSPRTSDGEQFF.

The chain has TRBV20-1 and TRBJ2-7; lacking DNA, the TRBD1 call made by TCRdb goes unchecked. There are 12 residues in the CDR3. The germline gives CDR1 DFQATT, CDR2 SNEGSKA (reference sequence). This CDR3 reads CSAPLDTYEQYF.

CDR3 sequence: CATSEDTDTGELFF. V and J are TRBV24-1 and TRBJ2-2; TCRdb designates TRBD1, a call that cannot be tested without DNA. CDR3 size: 14 residues. CDR1 is KGHDR and CDR2 is SFDVKD in the germline V gene.

CDR3 in amino acids: CASSLGTAVQQYF. The rearrangement links TRBV12-3 or TRBV12-4 to TRBJ2-7; TCRdb gives TRBD2 as the D gene, but with no DNA this cannot be confirmed. The CDR3 runs to 13 residues.

The rearrangement links TRBV10-3 to TRBJ2-2; as DNA is missing, the TRBD1 call by TCRdb cannot be tested. Germline CDR1 reads ENHRY; CDR2 reads SYGVKD. The CDR3 is made up of 17 amino acids. CDR3 in amino acids: CAIRESTGTGGVGELFF.

The chain carries TRBV12-3 or TRBV12-4 and TRBJ2-3; with no DNA, the TCRdb D assignment of TRBD2 cannot be verified. The CDR3 spans 16 residues. CDR3 amino acids: CASSPVAGPSTDTQYF.

The J gene is TRBJ2-2, the V gene TRBV4-1; TCRdb proposes TRBD2, but this gene call is untestable without DNA. Germline CDR1 MGHRA, CDR2 YSYEKL. The CDR3 totals 14 residues. CDR3 region: CASTGTQNTGELFF.

V and J are TRBV7-6 and TRBJ2-1; TCRdb outputs TRBD1, but without DNA this stays unchecked. The CDR3 totals 14 residues. Germline CDR1 reads SGHVS; CDR2 reads FNYEAQ. CDR3 sequence: CASSLVAGANEQFF.

This rearrangement joins TRBV28 to TRBJ2-7; TCRdb's assignment of TRBD2 cannot be checked, as there is no DNA. Germline V CDR1 and CDR2: MDHEN, SYDVKM. The CDR3 is 15 amino acids. This CDR3 reads CASSFGPSGPYEQYF.

The rearrangement links TRBV7-9 to TRBJ2-1; absent DNA, TCRdb's TRBD2 call cannot be checked. The germline V gene has CDR1 SEHNR and CDR2 FQNEAQ (reference sequence). The CDR3 totals 16 residues. The CDR3 is CASSLDPAGNYNEQFF.

The V and J genes are TRBV5-1 and TRBJ2-7; the TCRdb call, TRBD1, lacks DNA for checking. CDR1 and CDR2 (germline): SGHRS, YFSETQ. The CDR3 extends over 14 amino acids. CDR3 sequence reads: CASSRGTDHYEQYF.

J is TRBJ1-3 and V is TRBV5-1; TCRdb's assignment of TRBD1 cannot be checked, as there is no DNA. The V gene's germline CDR1 is SGHRS and CDR2 YFSETQ. This CDR3 is built from 18 residues. CDR3 residues: CASSFDDLAGSTGNTIYF.

The chain is built from TRBV12-3 or TRBV12-4 and TRBJ2-2. The CDR3 length is 13 residues. The chain's CDR3 is CASVNYYTGELFF.

The chain uses TRBV7-6 and TRBJ2-5; the D call of TRBD1 rests on TCRdb alone, since no DNA is present to check it. Germline CDR1 is SGHVS and CDR2 is FNYEAQ. This CDR3 is 12 amino acids long. The CDR3 region is CASSAGDPTQYF.

The chain employs TRBV5-1 and TRBJ2-1; the TCRdb call, TRBD1, lacks DNA for checking. Germline CDR1 reads SGHRS; CDR2 reads YFSETQ. This CDR3 comprises 15 residues. The CDR3: CASSGGRIAYNEQFF.

The chain links TRBV4-1 to TRBJ2-1; TCRdb returns TRBD1, unconfirmable since there is no DNA. This CDR3 comprises 14 residues. The germline V gene encodes CDR1 MGHRA and CDR2 YSYEKL. This CDR3 is CASSQIRSLDEQFF.

V usage is TRBV20-1 and J usage is TRBJ2-7; there is no DNA to check the TCRdb D call of TRBD2. The CDR3 is 18 residues long. Per germline, CDR1 DFQATT and CDR2 SNEGSKA (reference sequence). This chain's CDR3 is CSARSQTRTSGIRYEQYF.

The V call is TRBV20-1, the J call TRBJ2-1. CDR3 length: 12 amino acids. Looked up from germline, CDR1 is DFQATT and CDR2 is SNEGSKA (reference sequence). The CDR3: CSAISRQNEQFF.

The rearrangement joins TRBV4-2 to TRBJ2-7; TCRdb indicates TRBD1, and absent DNA this call remains unverified. Germline values: CDR1 LGHNA, CDR2 YNFKEQ. The CDR3 has 15 amino acids. The CDR3 region is CASSQDGQPAYEQYF.

The rearrangement joins TRBV24-1 to TRBJ2-1; TCRdb's D gene call, TRBD1, goes unchecked for lack of DNA. CDR3 length: 14 amino acids. The germline gives CDR1 KGHDR, CDR2 SFDVKD. CDR3: CATGGPRGYNEQFF.

The V call is TRBV7-9, the J call TRBJ2-6. Germline CDR1 SEHNR, CDR2 FQNEAQ (reference sequence). This CDR3 contains 16 residues. The CDR3 region is CASGLTVDSGANVLTF.

The rearrangement joins TRBV12-3 or TRBV12-4 to TRBJ2-1; TCRdb picks TRBD2, but there is no DNA to check that call. The CDR3 consists of 15 residues. CDR3 residues: CASSSLAGVLNEQFF.

The chain joins TRBV27 to TRBJ2-3; the TCRdb D gene call, TRBD2, has no DNA to confirm it. The CDR3 is 18 amino acids. CDR1 and CDR2 from the germline V gene are MNHEY and SMNVEV (reference sequence). CDR3 amino acids: CASRLTSGRPAPPNTQYF.

The V and J genes are TRBV20-1 and TRBJ2-5; the D call of TRBD1 rests on TCRdb alone, since no DNA is present to check it. Germline V gene lookup returns CDR1 DFQATT and CDR2 SNEGSKA (reference sequence). The CDR3 contains 18 residues. CDR3 region: CSARDNRGDPRTQETQYF.